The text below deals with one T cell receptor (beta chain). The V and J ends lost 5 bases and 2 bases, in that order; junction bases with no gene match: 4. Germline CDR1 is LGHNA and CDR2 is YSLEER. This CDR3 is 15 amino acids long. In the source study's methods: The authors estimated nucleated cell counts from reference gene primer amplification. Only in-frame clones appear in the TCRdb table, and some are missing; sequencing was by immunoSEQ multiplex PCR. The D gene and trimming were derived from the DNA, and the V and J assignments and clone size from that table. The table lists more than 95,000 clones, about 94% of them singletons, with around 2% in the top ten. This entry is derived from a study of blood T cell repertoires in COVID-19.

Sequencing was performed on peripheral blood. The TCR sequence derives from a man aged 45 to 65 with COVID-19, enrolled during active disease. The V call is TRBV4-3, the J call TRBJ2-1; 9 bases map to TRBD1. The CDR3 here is CASSARQGAYNEQFF. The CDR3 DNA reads TGCGCCAGCAGCGCGAGACAGGGGGCCTACAATGAGCAGTTCTTC.